This passage covers 28 T cell receptor beta chains from one sample sequenced in a study of T cell responses to AZD1222 COVID-19 vaccine listed by TCRdb under 2021. What this sample's time point label stands for: about 28 days (+/-7) after the second vaccine dose. The library was made by the immunoSEQ multiplex PCR assay. TCRdb re-hosts the immuneACCESS table, in-frame sequences only. Its copies lack some clones; in the studies checked, an unresolved V gene accounts for under half of them, and the cause for the rest is not known. This sample has fewer than 200,000 clones in its table, and around 87% of those were observed once. About 4.3% of the sample goes to the ten largest clones. The source material was peripheral blood, sampled 28 days after the second AZD1222 dose. The receptor set was obtained from an adult who received the AZD1222 COVID-19 vaccine.

The chain uses TRBV4-1 and TRBJ1-5; D call uncertain. Germline V gene sequence: CDR1 MGHRA, CDR2 YSYEKL. The CDR3 covers 13 residues. V was cut by 1 base and J by 3 bases, with 4 bases left in between. The CDR3 protein is CASSQGINQPQHF. The CDR3 nucleotides read TGCGCCAGCAGCCAAGGGATCAATCAGCCCCAGCATTTT.

This chain links TRBV29-1 with TRBJ1-5, with D maybe TRBD1 (5 bases). This CDR3 contains 12 residues. Germline V gene sequence: CDR1 SQVTM, CDR2 ANQGSEA. Between the trimmed V and J ends, which lost 6 bases and 4 bases, there was a span of 10 bases. CDR3 in amino acids: CSVGWGNQPQHF. As DNA, the CDR3 is TGCAGCGTGGGATGGGGGAATCAGCCCCAGCATTTT. Together with reference TRBV29-1 and TRBJ1-5, the CDR3 gives the full variable domain: SAVISQKPSRDICQRGTSLTIQCQVDSQVTMMFWYRQQPGQSLTLIATANQGSEATYESGFVIDKFPISRPNLTFSTLTVSNMSPEDSSIYLCSVGWGNQPQHFGDGTRLSIL.

This clone was seen only a few times. The chain links TRBV4-1 to TRBJ1-3; D remains ambiguous. Germline V gene lookup returns CDR1 MGHRA and CDR2 YSYEKL. This CDR3 has 12 residues. V was pared by 0 bases and J by 8 bases, with 5 bases between. CDR3 sequence reads: CASSQDEDTIYF. The CDR3 nucleotides are TGCGCCAGCAGCCAAGATGAAGACACCATATATTTT.

This clone has more than one count but fewer than ten. The V gene is TRBV6-5, the J gene TRBJ2-3; tentatively, D is TRBD1 (5 bases). CDR1 MNHEY and CDR2 SVGAGI come from the germline V gene. V was shortened by 0 bases and J by 2 bases, with 9 bases between the two germline ends. This CDR3 is built from 15 residues. The CDR3 is CASSYSGALTDTQYF. The CDR3 nucleotides are TGTGCCAGCAGTTACTCAGGGGCACTCACAGATACGCAGTATTTT.

This chain uses TRBV6-5 with TRBJ1-4; maybe TRBD1 (5 bases). The germline gives CDR1 MNHEY, CDR2 SVGAGI. Trimming left V 5 bases short and J 6 bases short, with 16 bases between. The CDR3 is 15 residues long. The CDR3 sequence: CASSLSGAGDEKLFF. The CDR3 DNA follows: TGTGCCAGCAGTCTGTCGGGTGCGGGGGATGAAAAACTGTTTTTT.

This chain joins TRBV30 and TRBJ1-2, with unresolved D. The CDR3 has 15 amino acids. Germline V gene sequence: CDR1 GTSNPN, CDR2 SVGIG (reference sequence). V dropped 4 bases and J dropped 4 bases, with 19 bases sitting between them. The CDR3 loop reads CAWTIPGGEAYGYTF. The CDR3 bases are TGTGCCTGGACCATTCCGGGCGGGGAGGCCTATGGCTACACCTTC. The variable domain in full, with the rest retrieved from reference TRBV30 and TRBJ1-2, is SQTIHQWPATLVQPVGSPLSLECTVEGTSNPNLYWYRQAAGRGLQLLFYSVGIGQISSEVPQNLSASRPQDRQFILSSKKLLLSDSGFYLCAWTIPGGEAYGYTFGSGTRLTVV.

This sequence joins TRBV4-3 and TRBJ2-5; D is unresolved. Germline V gene sequence: CDR1 LGHNA, CDR2 YSLEER. The CDR3 loop spans 16 amino acids. Trimming removed 0 bases from V and 3 bases from J, with 14 bases in between. The CDR3 here is CASSQDRARLKETQYF. CDR3 nucleotide sequence: TGCGCCAGCAGCCAAGATAGGGCTCGCCTGAAAGAGACCCAGTACTTC.

This sequence joins TRBV2 and TRBJ2-3; 7 nucleotides agree with TRBD2. CDR1 is SNHLY and CDR2 is FYNNEI in the germline V gene. The CDR3 covers 14 residues. J gave up 1 base and V 8 bases, and 6 bases lay outside the gene matches. This CDR3 is CASGREARTDTQYF. The CDR3 region has the DNA TGTGCCAGCGGGAGGGAGGCTCGCACAGATACGCAGTATTTT.

The chain couples TRBV5-1 to TRBJ2-1, with unresolved D. V lost 4 bases and J lost 7, with 15 bases in between. Per germline, CDR1 SGHRS and CDR2 YFSETQ. CDR3 length equals 14 residues. DNA for the CDR3: TGCGCCAGCAGCCCGTATATGAGCGCGAATGAGCAGTTCTTC. This gives the protein CASSPYMSANEQFF.

This chain connects TRBV30 to TRBJ2-1; D not certain. V gave up 4 bases and J gave up 8 bases, with 9 bases separating them. This CDR3 comprises 11 residues. Germline V gene lookup returns CDR1 GTSNPN and CDR2 SVGIG (reference sequence). The CDR3 DNA sequence: TGTGCCTGGACTCTTTTCGATGAGCAGTTCTTC. Its protein is CAWTLFDEQFF.

The chain links TRBV7-9 to TRBJ2-2; tentatively, D is TRBD2 (6 bases). V was shortened by 5 bases and J by 5 bases, with 18 bases between the two germline ends. The CDR3 is 16 residues long. Germline assignment: CDR1 SEHNR and CDR2 FQNEAQ (reference sequence). CDR3 in amino acids: CASSTMRGLETGELFF. The CDR3 DNA reads TGTGCCAGCAGCACCATGCGGGGTTTGGAAACCGGGGAGCTGTTTTTT.

The rearrangement uses TRBV6-5 and TRBJ2-2; D is ambiguous. Germline CDR1 MNHEY, CDR2 SVGAGI. V gave up 6 bases and J gave up 3 bases, with 11 bases separating them. The CDR3 consists of 14 residues. CDR3 DNA sequence: TGTGCCAGCAGGCGGTTAAGCGACACCGGGGAGCTGTTTTTT. Its protein product is CASRRLSDTGELFF.

The chain employs TRBV2 and TRBJ2-2; D may be TRBD2 (5 bases). Germline lookup yields CDR1 SNHLY and CDR2 FYNNEI. The V end lost 3 bases, the J end lost 7 bases, and 15 bases lay between the germline ends. This CDR3 contains 15 residues. CDR3 residues: CASSERVEYGGELFF. The CDR3 DNA reads as TGTGCCAGCAGTGAGAGGGTTGAGTACGGCGGGGAGCTGTTTTTT.

The chain joins TRBV30 to TRBJ1-6; 8 bases map to TRBD1. The CDR3 has 14 residues. After removal of 2 bases from V and 7 bases from J, the junction contained 4 bases not matched to a gene. Germline-derived CDR1 and CDR2 are GTSNPN and SVGIG (reference sequence). The CDR3 reads CAWSNGQGNSPLHF. The CDR3 DNA is TGTGCCTGGAGTAACGGACAGGGAAATTCACCCCTCCACTTT.

The rearrangement uses TRBV5-1 and TRBJ1-3; weak D call: TRBD1 (5 bases). Trimming stripped 4 bases from V and 3 bases from J, with 11 bases between. Germline CDR1 reads SGHRS; CDR2 reads YFSETQ. The CDR3 extends over 14 amino acids. CDR3 in amino acids: CASSTGADGNTIYF. The CDR3, as DNA: TGCGCCAGCAGCACCGGGGCGGATGGAAACACCATATATTTT.

The chain uses TRBV7-8 and TRBJ1-5; D gene uncertain. Germline CDR1 is SGHVS and CDR2 is FQNEAQ. V was pared by 4 bases and J by 5 bases, with 12 bases between. This CDR3 region has 14 residues. CDR3 sequence: CASSSGRSDQPQHF. The CDR3 DNA is TGTGCCAGCAGCTCTGGCCGGAGTGATCAGCCCCAGCATTTT.

The chain recombines TRBV4-3 with TRBJ2-3; D is undetermined. Germline V CDR1 and CDR2: LGHNA, YSLEER. The CDR3 consists of 11 residues. The V and J ends lost 4 bases and 7 bases respectively, with 6 bases between them. The DNA for the CDR3 is TGCGCCAGCAGCCGAGAGAATACGCAGTATTTT. As protein: CASSRENTQYF.

This chain uses TRBV10-3 with TRBJ2-3; D is perhaps TRBD1 or TRBD2 (7 bases each). Germline CDR1 reads ENHRY; CDR2 reads SYGVKD. V was cut by 2 bases and J by 12 bases, with 18 bases left in between. The CDR3 covers 14 residues. The CDR3, as DNA: TGTGCCATCAGTGAGGGGAGGGGGCCCTCCAATCAGTATTTT. It specifies CAISEGRGPSNQYF.

This clone was seen just once. The rearrangement joins TRBV18 to TRBJ2-5; maybe TRBD2 (5 bases). The germline CDR1 and CDR2 sequences are KGHSH and LQKENI. Between the trimmed V and J ends, which lost 0 bases and 5 bases, there was a span of 10 bases. This CDR3 is 14 amino acids long. In nucleotides, the CDR3 is TGTGCCAGCTCACCACCGGGAGAAAGGGAGACCCAGTACTTC. This translates into CASSPPGERETQYF.

This clone was recorded only once. This chain links TRBV7-9 with TRBJ1-1, with D perhaps TRBD1 (5 bases). Between the trimmed V and J ends, which lost 6 bases and 1 base, there was a span of 15 bases. CDR1 SEHNR and CDR2 FQNEAQ come from the germline V gene (reference sequence). The CDR3 totals 15 residues. CDR3 residues: CASRGGRKRNTEAFF. DNA of the CDR3: TGTGCCAGCAGGGGGGGGAGGAAGAGGAACACTGAAGCTTTCTTT.

This rearrangement joins TRBV20-1 to TRBJ2-1, with TRBD2 matching 8 bases. The CDR3 has 16 amino acids. Germline V lookup: CDR1 DFQATT, CDR2 SNEGSKA (reference sequence). V trimming: 3 bases; J trimming: 5 bases; junction bases outside the gene matches: 12. DNA for the CDR3: TGCAGTGCTAGTAGGAGCGGGGGTGGGGCTCACAATGAGCAGTTCTTC. Protein product: CSASRSGGGAHNEQFF.

V is TRBV5-6 and J is TRBJ1-5; 10 positions agree with TRBD1. The CDR3 spans 16 residues. The V segment lost 4 bases and the J segment 2 bases; nucleotides outside the gene matches: 6. In germline, CDR1 is SGHDT, CDR2 YYEEEE. CDR3 sequence: CASSPMTGGGNQPQHF. For the CDR3, the DNA is TGTGCCAGCAGCCCTATGACAGGGGGCGGCAATCAGCCCCAGCATTTT.

This clone is a singleton in its sample. This sequence joins TRBV6-5 and TRBJ2-7; D gene ambiguous. Between the trimmed V and J ends, which lost 4 bases and 3 bases, there was a span of 19 bases. This CDR3 contains 16 residues. Germline CDR1 is MNHEY and CDR2 is SVGAGI. CDR3 DNA: TGTGCCAGCAGTTCCACTATCAGGCACCCTTACTACGAGCAGTACTTC. Its translation: CASSSTIRHPYYEQYF.

The V gene is TRBV5-1, the J gene TRBJ2-1; 7 bases match TRBD1. Per germline, CDR1 SGHRS and CDR2 YFSETQ. With 0 bases clipped from V and 6 bases from J, the junction kept 3 bases outside the gene matches. The CDR3 has 14 residues. CDR3 sequence (DNA): TGCGCCAGCAGCTTGGATGCAGGGGGCAATGAGCAGTTCTTC. This translates into CASSLDAGGNEQFF.

The J gene is TRBJ1-6, the V gene TRBV19; the D is unclear. In germline, CDR1 is LNHDA, CDR2 SQIVND (reference sequence). This CDR3 has 13 residues. The V and J ends lost 11 bases and 2 bases respectively, with 10 bases between them. The CDR3 is CAGGEPYNSPLHF. The CDR3 DNA is TGTGCCGGCGGGGAACCCTATAATTCACCCCTCCACTTT.

The chain recombines TRBV3-1 (or the pseudogene TRBV3-2) with TRBJ2-5; 10 bases are a match to TRBD2. V trimming: 4 bases; J trimming: 4 bases; junction bases outside the gene matches: 6. Per the germline V gene, CDR1 is LGHDT and CDR2 is YNNKEL (reference sequence). This CDR3 region has 15 residues. CDR3 in DNA: TGTGCCAGCAGCCCGAGGGTAGCGGGGGGAGAGACCCAGTACTTC. Amino acid sequence: CASSPRVAGGETQYF.

The chain recombines TRBV15 with TRBJ2-6; D gene uncertain. Trimming took 3 bases from V and 6 from J, leaving 12 bases between them. Germline lookup yields CDR1 LNHNV and CDR2 YYDKDF (reference sequence). The CDR3 runs 15 residues. The CDR3 DNA is TGTGCCACCAGCAGTGCAGACATTTTGGCCAACGTCCTGACTTTC. Translation: CATSSADILANVLTF.

The J gene is TRBJ1-2, the V gene TRBV4-2; D uncertain. This CDR3 has 17 amino acids. Trimming shortened V by 0 bases and J by 11 bases, and 25 bases separated the two germline ends. The germline CDR1 and CDR2 sequences are LGHNA and YNFKEQ. The chain's CDR3 is CASSQDPPLAGYLGYTF. The CDR3 DNA reads as TGTGCCAGCAGCCAAGATCCCCCTCTGGCAGGATACTTGGGGTACACCTTC.